Sequencing of this T cell receptor (beta chain) was carried out in a study of vaccination effects on CD4 cells after COVID-19. At the level of the study: A median of 72 days separated the second dose and sampling.

Trimming cost V 7 bases and J 5 bases; bases outside gene matches: 7. Per germline, CDR1 WNHNN and CDR2 SYGVQD (reference sequence). The CDR3 loop spans 14 amino acids. Peptide-pool stimulation followed by sequencing identified expanded antigen-specific CD4+ clonotypes in the ViraFEST assay. Culture lasted roughly eleven days before CD4+ T cell isolation. Of the BNT162b2 and mRNA-1273 vaccines, participants received two doses of one or the other. Neither prior SARS-CoV-2 infection nor positive nucleocapsid antibodies were present in the vaccine recipients. TCRdb's table, derived via immunoSEQ multiplex PCR, lists solely in-frame clones and lacks some. This table holds about 80,000 clones, 60% to 80% found once. Worth noting for this clone: Antigen unknown.

The V and J genes are TRBV10-1 and TRBJ2-5, with 10 bases identical to TRBD1. Sample: CD4+ T cells from PBMCs cultured with HCoV-OC43 spike peptides, taken after COVID-19 vaccination. This sample's subset: HCoV-OC43 spike overlapping peptide pool stimulation. The receptor was isolated from a human donor who received a COVID-19 vaccine. The CDR3 DNA reads TGCGCCAGCAAATCCGGGACAGGGGTCGAGACCCAGTACTTC. Translation gives CASKSGTGVETQYF.